The clone carrying this TCR beta chain was seen more than once but under ten times. This record comes from a study of beta chain features in type 1 diabetes. This CDR3 region has 13 residues. Trimming took off 6 bases at V and 2 bases at J, with 10 bases between the two ends. CDR1 MNHEY and CDR2 SVGAGI come from the germline V gene. The whole isolated RNA underwent reverse transcription, so sequencing captured expressed TCRB transcripts. The protocol was immunoSEQ multiplex PCR, while the TCRdb copy is restricted to in-frame clones and leaves out a portion. This table holds hundreds of thousands of clones, roughly a sixth found once.

The chain carries TRBV6-5 and TRBJ1-2; TRBD1 is a possible D gene (6 bases). The source of this sequence is a woman aged 18-29 years in good health. Sequenced input: naive CD4+ T cells from blood. The CDR3 DNA follows: TGTGCCAGCAGACGTGGACAGAACTATGGCTACACCTTC. As protein: CASRRGQNYGYTF.